This TCR beta chain comes out of a study of T-cell memory formation after mild COVID-19. Details on this clonotype: What it binds is not known.

General study results and limits: Contracting CD8+ clones were enriched in EMRA, CD4+ mainly in CM and EM.

MiXCR, applied by TCRdb to the 5' RACE reads, yields one record per CDR3 protein. In the table there are just under 550,000 distinct CDR3 sequences, 20% of which are singletons. V gave up 1 base and J gave up 5 bases; unmatched junction bases: 8. The CDR3 runs to 15 residues. Germline lookup yields CDR1 SGDLS and CDR2 YYNGEE. The J gene is TRBJ1-2, the V gene TRBV9; TRBD1 agrees at 7 bases. This sequence was found in an adult woman who had mild COVID-19 (a few samples of this study predate the infection). Cell type and time point are not known. Input material: PBMCs or a T cell subset sorted from them (not recorded which). CDR3 amino acids: CASSVSATGWYGYTF. The CDR3 DNA reads TGTGCCAGCAGCGTAAGTGCGACAGGGTGGTATGGCTACACCTTC.